These 14 T cell receptor beta chains came from one sample sequenced in a study of T-cell reconstitution after alpha-beta-depleted transplantation in children. This sample's TCRbeta library carried unique molecular identifier barcodes. MiXCR was run by TCRdb on the PCR reads, yielding one entry per CDR3 protein. Counted here are roughly 490,000 distinct CDR3 sequences, 10% to 12% occurring once; the ten biggest clones make up 13% to 15%. Specimen: PBMCs, mostly from graft donor cells, collected 180 days after TCRalphabeta/CD19-depleted stem cell transplant. These receptors were taken from a female patient younger than 10 who had a stem cell transplant for aplastic anemia, so the T cells may come from the graft donor.

The chain is built from TRBV12-3 or TRBV12-4 and TRBJ2-3; no clear D gene. The CDR3 loop spans 14 amino acids. V was shortened by 7 bases and J by 6 bases, with 17 bases between the two germline ends. CDR3 bases: TGTGCCAGCACCTCCTGGTGGGAAGGTGATACGCAGTATTTT. It encodes CASTSWWEGDTQYF.

This clonotype was picked up a small number of times. The chain links TRBV12-3 or TRBV12-4 to TRBJ1-5, with 9 nucleotides matching TRBD1. J lost 7 bases, V lost 3 bases, and 4 bases had no gene match. CDR3 length equals 14 residues. The CDR3 DNA is TGTGCCAGCAGTTTGGGGGACAGGGTACAGCCCCAGCATTTT. As protein: CASSLGDRVQPQHF.

The gene calls are TRBV11-2 and TRBJ1-2; D is uncertain. The V and J ends lost 4 bases and 8 bases respectively, with 8 bases between them. The germline V gene has CDR1 SGHAT and CDR2 FQNNGV. This CDR3 spans 11 amino acids. The CDR3 sequence is CASSSRRGYTF. The CDR3 region has the DNA TGTGCCAGCAGCTCTCGTCGGGGCTACACCTTC.

This clonotype has just a few counts. This rearrangement joins TRBV6-2 or TRBV6-3 to TRBJ2-7; no clear D. Germline V gene data show CDR1 as MNHEY and CDR2 as SVGEGT. The germline V and J ends were trimmed by 6 bases and 0 bases, with 12 bases remaining between them. The CDR3 consists of 14 residues. This CDR3 is CASRRVGSSYEQYV. The DNA for the CDR3 is TGTGCCAGCAGGCGAGTCGGTTCCTCCTACGAGCAGTACGTC.

The chain recombines TRBV18 with TRBJ2-7; tentatively, D is TRBD2 (6 bases). This CDR3 has 13 residues. The ends were cut back, 1 base at V and 13 bases at J, with 17 bases in the middle. Per the germline V gene, CDR1 is KGHSH and CDR2 is LQKENI. The CDR3 DNA is TGTGCCAGCTCACCACTCAAAACCGGAGGGGCTTACTTC. Its protein product is CASSPLKTGGAYF.

This rearrangement joins TRBV27 to TRBJ2-1; 9 positions agree with TRBD2. The germline V gene encodes CDR1 MNHEY and CDR2 SMNVEV (reference sequence). This CDR3 comprises 21 residues. V dropped 2 bases and J dropped 1; count of bases not matched to a gene: 18. The CDR3, as DNA: TGTGCCAGCAGTTTAAGGGGGGATTACAGACTAGCGGTCCCTTCCTACAATGAGCAGTTCTTC. This gives the protein CASSLRGDYRLAVPSYNEQFF.

The rearrangement joins TRBV20-1 to TRBJ2-3; 10 bases map to TRBD1. Per the germline V gene, CDR1 is DFQATT and CDR2 is SNEGSKA (reference sequence). This CDR3 contains 15 residues. J was trimmed by 3 bases and V by 1 base; bases with no gene match: 4. This chain's CDR3 is CSARADRGRTDTQYF. The CDR3 bases are TGCAGTGCTAGAGCAGACAGGGGGCGGACAGATACGCAGTATTTT.

The genes are TRBV6-1 and TRBJ2-1, with 14 bases matching TRBD2. Looked up from germline, CDR1 is MNHNS and CDR2 is SASEGT. J was trimmed by 0 bases and V by 6 bases; bases with no gene match: 10. The CDR3 runs 19 residues. DNA for the CDR3: TGTGCCAGCAGGCGATGGAGCGGGACTAGCGGGAGCTCCTACAATGAGCAGTTCTTC. This codes for CASRRWSGTSGSSYNEQFF.

This clonotype has only a few counts. The rearrangement uses TRBV11-2 and TRBJ1-1; D might be TRBD1 (6 bases). Per the germline V gene, CDR1 is SGHAT and CDR2 is FQNNGV. The CDR3 runs 18 residues. V gave up 1 base and J gave up 0 bases, with 18 bases separating them. The CDR3 loop reads CASSLVDFGGLLNTEAFF. The CDR3 DNA reads as TGTGCCAGCAGCTTAGTGGATTTCGGGGGCCTTCTGAACACTGAAGCTTTCTTT.

The V gene is TRBV7-3, the J gene TRBJ2-7, with 9 bases that match TRBD1. J lost 4 bases, V lost 5 bases, and 9 bases had no gene match. CDR1 and CDR2 from the germline V gene are SGHTA and FQGTGA. The CDR3 is 15 amino acids. CDR3 DNA sequence: TGTGCCAGCAGCCCATCCTTGGGACAGGGATACGAGCAGTACTTC. This codes for CASSPSLGQGYEQYF.

This clonotype has only a few counts. The V gene is TRBV4-2, the J gene TRBJ2-1; 8 bases agree with TRBD2. The CDR3 runs 17 residues. Germline lookup yields CDR1 LGHNA and CDR2 YNFKEQ. Trimming at V came to 5 bases and at J to 3 bases, leaving 12 bases not matched to a gene. The CDR3 DNA is TGTGCCAGCAGCTCTTTTCTGGGTAGCGGGGACTACAATGAGCAGTTCTTC. It yields the protein CASSSFLGSGDYNEQFF.

At least ten counts were recorded for this clonotype. The chain combines TRBV6-5 with TRBJ1-5; TRBD1 is a possible D gene (6 bases). The V gene's germline CDR1 is MNHEY and CDR2 SVGAGI. The V gene lost 0 bases and the J gene lost 6 bases, with 12 bases spanning the gap. The CDR3 runs to 15 residues. The CDR3 loop reads CASSYSYRAPQPQHF. Here the CDR3 DNA reads TGTGCCAGCAGTTACTCTTACAGGGCCCCTCAGCCCCAGCATTTT.

Concerning this clonotype itself: One end of the junction fails to match germline, which may point to a read error. CDR3 nucleotides: TGTGCCAGCAGCTTAGGGAACATTCAGTACTTC. Protein: CASSLGNIQYF. The chain employs TRBV12-3 or TRBV12-4 and TRBJ2-4; D unresolved. The CDR3 covers 11 residues.

This clonotype was found a few times. This rearrangement joins TRBV4-3 to TRBJ1-5; the D gene is possibly TRBD1 (6 bases). Germline values: CDR1 LGHNA, CDR2 YSLEER. The CDR3 spans 16 residues. Between the trimmed V and J ends, which lost 0 bases and 4 bases, there was a span of 13 bases. CDR3 amino acids: CASSQDTGRGNQPQHF. CDR3 DNA: TGCGCCAGCAGCCAAGATACAGGGCGCGGAAATCAGCCCCAGCATTTT.